Listed here are 8 T cell receptor beta chains from one sample, sequenced in a study of human T cells and chemical hapten exposure. TCRdb reprocessed the 5' RACE reads via MiXCR and lists one record per CDR3 protein. The sample includes tens of thousands of distinct CDR3 sequences, roughly 7.7% seen only once; the top ten take under 3%. Unfractionated whole blood yielded total RNA. These receptor sequences come from a male donor in good health.

V gene TRBV7-9 combines with J gene TRBJ1-1; TRBD1 is a possible D gene (6 bases). The V and J ends lost 5 bases and 8 bases respectively, with 12 bases between them. The germline V gene has CDR1 SEHNR and CDR2 FQNEAQ (reference sequence). This CDR3 is built from 12 residues. For the CDR3, the DNA is TGTGCCAGCAGCAACACAGGGTTCGAAGCTTTCTTT. It is translated as CASSNTGFEAFF.

This clonotype was seen a handful of times. The chain joins TRBV3-1 to TRBJ2-7, with 9 positions matching TRBD2. CDR1 is LGHDT and CDR2 is YNNKEL in the germline V gene (reference sequence). Trimming removed 1 base from V and 3 bases from J; junction bases left unmatched: 4. The CDR3 is 15 amino acids. DNA for the CDR3: TGTGCCAGCAGCCAAGGCCGGACTAGCGACTACGAGCAGTACTTC. As protein: CASSQGRTSDYEQYF.

This clonotype was found once. Compared with germline, one end of the junction differs, possibly owing to a read error. V gene TRBV5-4 combines with J gene TRBJ2-3; no clear D gene. The germline V gene has CDR1 SGHNT and CDR2 YYREEE (reference sequence). This CDR3 spans 13 amino acids. The CDR3 spells CASSLVSPDTRYF. CDR3 DNA: TGTGCCAGCAGCTTGGTGTCCCCAGATACGCGGTATTTT.

This clonotype was seen a few times. The chain combines TRBV9 with TRBJ2-3; no reliable D call. The germline V gene has CDR1 SGDLS and CDR2 YYNGEE. This CDR3 comprises 12 residues. V shed 4 bases and J shed 5 bases, with 8 bases lying between them. CDR3 amino acids: CASSLLGDTQYF. Written as DNA, the CDR3 is TGTGCCAGCAGCCTGTTGGGAGATACGCAGTATTTT.

Many counts were recorded for this clonotype. The chain links TRBV6-2 or TRBV6-3 to TRBJ2-2; no reliable D call. The germline V and J ends were trimmed by 0 bases and 5 bases, with 4 bases remaining between them. CDR3 size: 13 residues. Germline V gene lookup returns CDR1 MNHEY and CDR2 SVGEGT. The CDR3 nucleotides read TGTGCCAGCAGTTACTCGAGTACCGGGGAGCTGTTTTTT. Its translation is CASSYSSTGELFF.

As regards this clonotype: This may be a read error: a much more frequent sequence differs by one nucleotide. The CDR3 sequence: CASSFNREENAEAFF. The CDR3 DNA reads TGTGCCAGCAGTTTCAACAGGGAGGAGAACGCTGAAGCTTTCTTT. This chain uses TRBV7-8 with TRBJ1-1, with D possibly TRBD1 on 6 matching bases. The germline gives CDR1 SGHVS, CDR2 FQNEAQ. The length of the CDR3 is 15 residues.

In its sample, this clonotype was seen many times. The J gene is TRBJ2-5, the V gene TRBV7-9; TRBD2 matches at 7 bases. Germline V gene data show CDR1 as SEHNR and CDR2 as FQNEAQ (reference sequence). The junction had 20 bases not matched to a gene; V was cut back by 8 bases and J by 2 bases. This CDR3 is built from 18 residues. This CDR3 is CASLTRGDGGRVQETQYF. The CDR3 DNA follows: TGTGCCAGCTTAACTCGAGGGGATGGCGGGAGAGTTCAAGAGACCCAGTACTTC.

The chain joins TRBV5-6 to TRBJ2-1; D is possibly TRBD2 (6 bases). V lost 0 bases and J 2 bases, leaving 9 bases between the germline ends. Looked up from germline, CDR1 is SGHDT and CDR2 is YYEEEE. The CDR3 length is 15 residues. CDR3 protein: CASSLGGTPYNEQFF. The CDR3 coding sequence is TGTGCCAGCAGCTTGGGGGGGACTCCCTACAATGAGCAGTTCTTC.